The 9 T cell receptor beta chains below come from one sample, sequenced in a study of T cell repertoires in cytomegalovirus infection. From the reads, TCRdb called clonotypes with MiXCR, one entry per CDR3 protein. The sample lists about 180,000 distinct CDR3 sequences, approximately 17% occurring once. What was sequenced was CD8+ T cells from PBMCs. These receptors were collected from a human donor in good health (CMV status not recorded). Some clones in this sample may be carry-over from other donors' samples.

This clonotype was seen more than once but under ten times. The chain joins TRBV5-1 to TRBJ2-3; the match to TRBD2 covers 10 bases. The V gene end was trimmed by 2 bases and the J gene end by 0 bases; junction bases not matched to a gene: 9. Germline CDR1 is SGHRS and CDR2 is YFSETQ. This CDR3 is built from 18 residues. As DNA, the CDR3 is TGCGCCAGCAGCTTCCGACTAGCGGGCCTTAAAAGCACAGATACGCAGTATTTT. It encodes CASSFRLAGLKSTDTQYF. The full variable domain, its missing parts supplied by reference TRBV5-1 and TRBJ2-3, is KAGVTQTPRYLIKTRGQQVTLSCSPISGHRSVSWYQQTPGQGLQFLFEYFSETQRNKGNFPGRFSGRQFSNSRSEMNVSTLELGDSALYLCASSFRLAGLKSTDTQYFGPGTRLTVL.

CDR3 amino acids: CSAKQRIRQGSPHYEQYF. Written as DNA, the CDR3 is TGCAGTGCTAAACAACGCATACGACAGGGGTCTCCCCATTACGAGCAGTACTTC. This chain uses TRBV20-1 with TRBJ2-7; 8 nucleotides align to TRBD1. Germline loops: CDR1 DFQATT, CDR2 SNEGSKA (reference sequence). The CDR3 runs 18 residues. J lost 4 bases, V lost 4 bases, and 21 bases had no gene match.

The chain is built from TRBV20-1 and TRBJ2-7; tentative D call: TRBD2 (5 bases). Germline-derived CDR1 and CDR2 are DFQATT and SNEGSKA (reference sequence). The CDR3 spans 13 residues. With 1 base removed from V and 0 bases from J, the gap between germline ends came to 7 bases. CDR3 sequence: CSARAGSSYEQYF. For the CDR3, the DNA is TGCAGTGCTAGAGCGGGGAGCTCCTACGAGCAGTACTTC.

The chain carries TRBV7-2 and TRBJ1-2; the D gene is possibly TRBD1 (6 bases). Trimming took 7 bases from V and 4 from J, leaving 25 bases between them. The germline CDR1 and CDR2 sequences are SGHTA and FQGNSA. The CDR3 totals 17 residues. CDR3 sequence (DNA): TGTGCCAGCACCCACCCAGTTCCGGTTCGGGACACCTATGGCTACACCTTC. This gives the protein CASTHPVPVRDTYGYTF.

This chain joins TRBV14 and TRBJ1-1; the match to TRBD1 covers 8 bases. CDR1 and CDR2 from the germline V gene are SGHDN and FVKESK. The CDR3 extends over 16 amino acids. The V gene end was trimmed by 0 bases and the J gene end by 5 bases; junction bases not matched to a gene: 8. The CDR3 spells CASSQDLNRGVTEAFF. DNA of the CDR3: TGTGCCAGCAGCCAAGATCTAAACAGGGGGGTTACTGAAGCTTTCTTT.

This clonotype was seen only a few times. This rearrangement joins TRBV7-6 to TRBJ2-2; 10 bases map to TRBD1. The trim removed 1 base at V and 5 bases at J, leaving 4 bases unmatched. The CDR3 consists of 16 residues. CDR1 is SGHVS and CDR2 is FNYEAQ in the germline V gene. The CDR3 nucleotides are TGTGCCAGCAGCTTAGAGGGGACAGGGGTTACCGGGGAGCTGTTTTTT. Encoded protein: CASSLEGTGVTGELFF.

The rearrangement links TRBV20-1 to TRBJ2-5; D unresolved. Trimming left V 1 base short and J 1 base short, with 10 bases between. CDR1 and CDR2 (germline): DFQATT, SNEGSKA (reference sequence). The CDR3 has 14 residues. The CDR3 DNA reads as TGCAGTGCTAGAGGGTTCCCGAGCCAAGAGACCCAGTACTTC. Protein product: CSARGFPSQETQYF.

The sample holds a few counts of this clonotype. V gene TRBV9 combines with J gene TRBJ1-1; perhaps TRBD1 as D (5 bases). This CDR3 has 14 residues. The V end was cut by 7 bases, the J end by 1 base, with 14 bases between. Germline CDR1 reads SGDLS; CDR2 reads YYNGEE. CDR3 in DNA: TGTGCCAGCGCCGGGGGAGAGACGAACACTGAAGCTTTCTTT. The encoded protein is CASAGGETNTEAFF. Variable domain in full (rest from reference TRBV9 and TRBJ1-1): DSGVTQTPKHLITATGQRVTLRCSPRSGDLSVYWYQQSLDQGLQFLIQYYNGEERAKGNILERFSAQQFPDLHSELNLSSLELGDSALYFCASAGGETNTEAFFGQGTRLTVV.

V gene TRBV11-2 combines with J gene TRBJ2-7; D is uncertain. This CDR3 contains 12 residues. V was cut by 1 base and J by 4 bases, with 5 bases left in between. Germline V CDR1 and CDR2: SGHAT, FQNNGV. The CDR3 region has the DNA TGTGCCAGCAGCTTAGTGCGATACGAGCAGTACTTC. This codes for CASSLVRYEQYF.